This TCR beta chain is drawn from a study of OX40 agonist ivuxolimab in advanced cancers. TCRdb keeps only in-frame clones here, not all; method: immunoSEQ multiplex PCR. Of about 69,000 clones listed, about 85% are singletons. Sequenced material: CD4+ or CD8+ T cells sorted from blood, taken in a trial of the OX40 agonist ivuxolimab. This clonotype originated in an adult with an advanced solid tumor such as melanoma, head and neck, liver or kidney cancer.

The CDR3 reads CASSLGTSGTYEQYF. DNA for the CDR3: TGTGCCAGCAGCTTAGGGACTAGCGGGACCTACGAGCAGTACTTC. The chain uses TRBV7-3 and TRBJ2-7; 13 positions agree with TRBD2. Trimming removed 2 bases from V and 2 bases from J; junction bases left unmatched: 0. The CDR3 extends over 15 amino acids. The germline V gene has CDR1 SGHTA and CDR2 FQGTGA.